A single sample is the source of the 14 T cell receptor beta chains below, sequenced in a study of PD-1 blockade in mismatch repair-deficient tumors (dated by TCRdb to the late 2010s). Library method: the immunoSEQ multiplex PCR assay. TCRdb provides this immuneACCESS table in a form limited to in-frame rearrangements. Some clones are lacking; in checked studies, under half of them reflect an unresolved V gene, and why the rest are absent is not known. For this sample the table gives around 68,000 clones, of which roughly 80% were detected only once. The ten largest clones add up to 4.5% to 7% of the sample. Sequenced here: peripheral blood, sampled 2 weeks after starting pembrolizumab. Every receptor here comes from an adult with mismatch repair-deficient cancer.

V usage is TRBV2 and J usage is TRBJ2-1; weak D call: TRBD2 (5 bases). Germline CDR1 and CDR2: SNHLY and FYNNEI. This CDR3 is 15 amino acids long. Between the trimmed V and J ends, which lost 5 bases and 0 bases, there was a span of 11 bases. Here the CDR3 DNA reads TGTGCCAGCAGTAGCGGAGAAAGCTCCTACAATGAGCAGTTCTTC. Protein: CASSSGESSYNEQFF.

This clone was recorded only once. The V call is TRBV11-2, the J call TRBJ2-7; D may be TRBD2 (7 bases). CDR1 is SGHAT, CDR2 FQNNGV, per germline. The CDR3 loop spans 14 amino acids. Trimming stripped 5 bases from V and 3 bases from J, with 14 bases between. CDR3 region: CASSPRGGGYEQYF. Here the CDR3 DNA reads TGTGCCAGCAGCCCAAGGGGGGGAGGCTACGAGCAGTACTTC.

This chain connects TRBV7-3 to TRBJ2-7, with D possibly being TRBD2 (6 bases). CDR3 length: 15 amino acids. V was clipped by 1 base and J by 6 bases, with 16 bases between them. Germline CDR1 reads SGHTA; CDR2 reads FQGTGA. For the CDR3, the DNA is TGTGCCAGCAGCTTAAAGGCTAGCGCTCCCTCCGAGCAGTACTTC. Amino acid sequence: CASSLKASAPSEQYF.

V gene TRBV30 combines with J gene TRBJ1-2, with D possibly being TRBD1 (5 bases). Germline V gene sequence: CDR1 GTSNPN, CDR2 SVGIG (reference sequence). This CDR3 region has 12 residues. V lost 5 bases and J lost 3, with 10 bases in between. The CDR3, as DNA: TGTGCCTGGGTGGGCAGGGACTATGGCTACACCTTC. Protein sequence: CAWVGRDYGYTF.

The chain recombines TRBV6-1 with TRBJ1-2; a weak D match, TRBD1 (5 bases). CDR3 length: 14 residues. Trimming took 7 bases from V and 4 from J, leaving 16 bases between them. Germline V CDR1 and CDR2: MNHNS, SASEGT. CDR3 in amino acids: CASNFYLGAYGYTF. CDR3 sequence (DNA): TGTGCCAGCAACTTCTACTTAGGGGCCTATGGCTACACCTTC.

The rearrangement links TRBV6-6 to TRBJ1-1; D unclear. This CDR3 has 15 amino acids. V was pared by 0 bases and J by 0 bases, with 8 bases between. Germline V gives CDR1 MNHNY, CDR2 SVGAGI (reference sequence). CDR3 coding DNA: TGTGCCAGCAGTTACTCGAGTACGATGAACACTGAAGCTTTCTTT. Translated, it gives CASSYSSTMNTEAFF.

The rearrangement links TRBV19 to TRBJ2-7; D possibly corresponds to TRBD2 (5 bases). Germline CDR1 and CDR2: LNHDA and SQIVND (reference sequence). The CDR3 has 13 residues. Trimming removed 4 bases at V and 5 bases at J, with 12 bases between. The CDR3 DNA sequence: TGTGCCAGTAGTACGGACTGGGTTAACGAGCAGTACTTC. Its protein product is CASSTDWVNEQYF.

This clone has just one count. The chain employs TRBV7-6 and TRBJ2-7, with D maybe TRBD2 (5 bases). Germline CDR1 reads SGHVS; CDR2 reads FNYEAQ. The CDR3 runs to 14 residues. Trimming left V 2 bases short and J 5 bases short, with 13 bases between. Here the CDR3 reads CASSLSDYPHEQYF. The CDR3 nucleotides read TGTGCCAGCAGCTTATCTGACTATCCCCACGAGCAGTACTTC.

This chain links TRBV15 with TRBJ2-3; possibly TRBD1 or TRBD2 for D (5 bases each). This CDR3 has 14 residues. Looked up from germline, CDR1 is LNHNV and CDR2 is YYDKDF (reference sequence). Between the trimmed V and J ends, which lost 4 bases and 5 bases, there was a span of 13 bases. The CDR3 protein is CATSTQMGVDTQYF. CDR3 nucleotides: TGTGCCACCAGCACCCAGATGGGGGTAGATACGCAGTATTTT.

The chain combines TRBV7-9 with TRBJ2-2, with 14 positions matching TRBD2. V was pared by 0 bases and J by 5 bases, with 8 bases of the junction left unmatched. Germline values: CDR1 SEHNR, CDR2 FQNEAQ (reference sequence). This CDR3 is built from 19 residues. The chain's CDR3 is CASSLAPGTSGSVTGELFF. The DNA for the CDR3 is TGTGCCAGCAGCTTAGCGCCGGGGACTAGCGGGAGCGTAACCGGGGAGCTGTTTTTT.

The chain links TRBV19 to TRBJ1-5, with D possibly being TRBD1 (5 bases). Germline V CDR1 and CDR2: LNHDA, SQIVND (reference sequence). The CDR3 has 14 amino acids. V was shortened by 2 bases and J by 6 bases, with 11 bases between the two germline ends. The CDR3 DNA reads TGTGCCAGTAGTATAACAGGTGGGGGTCAGCCCCAGCATTTT. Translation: CASSITGGGQPQHF.

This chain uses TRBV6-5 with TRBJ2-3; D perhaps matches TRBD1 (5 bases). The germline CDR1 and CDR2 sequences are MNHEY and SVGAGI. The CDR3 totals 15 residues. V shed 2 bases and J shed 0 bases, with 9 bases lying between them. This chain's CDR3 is CASSYGRTSTDTQYF. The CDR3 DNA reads TGTGCCAGCAGTTACGGAAGGACAAGCACAGATACGCAGTATTTT.

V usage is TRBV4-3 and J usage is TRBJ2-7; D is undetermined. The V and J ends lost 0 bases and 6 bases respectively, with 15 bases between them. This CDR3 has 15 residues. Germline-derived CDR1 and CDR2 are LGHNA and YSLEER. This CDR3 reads CASSQDPVVNREQYF. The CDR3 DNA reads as TGCGCCAGCAGCCAAGATCCGGTCGTGAACCGCGAGCAGTACTTC.

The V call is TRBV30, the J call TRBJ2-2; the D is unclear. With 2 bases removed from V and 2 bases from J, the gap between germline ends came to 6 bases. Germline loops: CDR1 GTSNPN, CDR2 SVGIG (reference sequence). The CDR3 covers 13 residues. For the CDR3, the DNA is TGTGCCTGGAGTAAACTAAACACCGGGGAGCTGTTTTTT. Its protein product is CAWSKLNTGELFF. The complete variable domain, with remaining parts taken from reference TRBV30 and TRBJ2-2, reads SQTIHQWPATLVQPVGSPLSLECTVEGTSNPNLYWYRQAAGRGLQLLFYSVGIGQISSEVPQNLSASRPQDRQFILSSKKLLLSDSGFYLCAWSKLNTGELFFGEGSRLTVL.